This T cell receptor (beta chain) was captured by sequencing in a study of shared clonotypes between healthy human individuals. Some clones are missing from TCRdb's copy, which holds only in-frame ones; the method was immunoSEQ multiplex PCR. The sample has over 2,000,000 clones; around 93% are singletons. General study points: Against clonotypes common to all four donors, non-shared ones had lower generation probabilities.

The CDR3 extends over 16 amino acids. CDR1 is MDHEN and CDR2 is SYDVKM in the germline V gene. Trimming took off 4 bases at V and 0 bases at J, with 13 bases between the two ends. On this clone itself: Antigen: not known.

Selected positively for CCR7 and CD45RO-negative, naive CD8 cells excluded terminally differentiated effector memory CD45RA+ cells. The chain carries TRBV28 and TRBJ2-4; either TRBD1 or TRBD2 may fit D (5 bases each). Sequenced material: naive CD8+ T cells from PBMCs. This receptor was obtained from a man between 18 and 35 years old in good health. Some clones in this sample may be carry-over from other donors' samples. The CDR3 spells CASSSGDGLAKNIQYF. The CDR3 DNA follows: TGTGCCAGCAGTTCTGGGGACGGACTAGCCAAAAACATTCAGTACTTC.